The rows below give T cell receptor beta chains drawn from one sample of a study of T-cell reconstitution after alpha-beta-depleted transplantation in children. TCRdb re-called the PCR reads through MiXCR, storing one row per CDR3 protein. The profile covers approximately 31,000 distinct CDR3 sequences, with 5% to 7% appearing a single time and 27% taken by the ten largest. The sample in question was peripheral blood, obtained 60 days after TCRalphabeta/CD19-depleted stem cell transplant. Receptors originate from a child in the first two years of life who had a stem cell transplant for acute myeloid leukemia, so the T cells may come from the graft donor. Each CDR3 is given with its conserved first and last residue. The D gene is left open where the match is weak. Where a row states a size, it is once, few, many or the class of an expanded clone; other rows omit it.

CDR3: CASSFQQSYEQYF
DNA: TGTGCCAGCAGTTTCCAACAGTCCTACGAGCAGTACTTC
J: TRBJ2-7
size: many
length: 13
V: TRBV12-3/TRBV12-4
D: .

CDR3: CAWSERTRWTEAFF
DNA: TGTGCCTGGAGTGAAAGGACACGGTGGACTGAAGCTTTCTTT
J: TRBJ1-1
size: .
length: 14
V: TRBV30
D: .

CDR3: CASSRGGTGVYNEQFF
DNA: TGTGCCAGCAGCCGAGGGGGGACAGGGGTCTACAATGAGCAGTTCTTC
J: TRBJ2-1
size: many
length: 16
V: TRBV2
D: TRBD1

CDR3: CASNLVGVSGANVLTF
DNA: TGTGCCAGCAACCTCGTCGGGGTCTCTGGGGCCAACGTCCTGACTTTC
J: TRBJ2-6
size: many
length: 16
V: TRBV12-3/TRBV12-4
D: .

CDR3: CASSQLGGNQPQHF
DNA: TGTGCCAGCAGCCAACTAGGGGGCAATCAGCCCCAGCATTTT
J: TRBJ1-5
size: few
length: 14
V: TRBV6-1
D: .

CDR3: CSVEVSGAGYEQYF
DNA: TGCAGCGTTGAAGTTTCGGGAGCGGGGTACGAGCAGTACTTC
J: TRBJ2-7
size: many
length: 14
V: TRBV29-1
D: TRBD2

CDR3: CASSDRTHWGGYNEQFF
DNA: TGTGCCAGCAGTGACCGAACCCACTGGGGGGGTTACAATGAGCAGTTCTTC
J: TRBJ2-1
size: many
length: 17
V: TRBV25-1
D: TRBD2

CDR3: CASRGQGKNIQYF
DNA: TGTGCCAGCCGGGGGCAGGGCAAAAACATTCAGTACTTC
J: TRBJ2-4
size: many
length: 13
V: TRBV12-3/TRBV12-4
D: .

CDR3: CASDNLVPNTGELFF
DNA: TGTGCCAGCGATAATCTAGTGCCGAACACCGGGGAGCTGTTTTTT
J: TRBJ2-2
size: .
length: 15
V: TRBV6-2/TRBV6-3
D: .

CDR3: CASSMEDSLDYEQYF
DNA: TGTGCCAGTAGTATGGAGGACAGCCTTGACTACGAGCAGTACTTC
J: TRBJ2-7
size: many
length: 15
V: TRBV19
D: .

CDR3: CASAWQDSYEQYF
DNA: TGTGCCAGCGCCTGGCAGGACTCCTACGAGCAGTACTTC
J: TRBJ2-7
size: many
length: 13
V: TRBV27
D: .

CDR3: CASTTWGHEQYF
DNA: TGTGCCAGCACCACATGGGGGCACGAGCAGTACTTC
J: TRBJ2-7
size: many
length: 12
V: TRBV5-6
D: .

CDR3: CASTPLDGELFF
DNA: TGTGCCAGCACCCCCCTGGACGGGGAGCTGTTTTTT
J: TRBJ2-2
size: many
length: 12
V: TRBV12-3/TRBV12-4
D: .

CDR3: CASSLISAMNTEAFF
DNA: TGTGCCAGCAGCTTAATAAGTGCAATGAACACTGAAGCTTTCTTT
J: TRBJ1-1
size: many
length: 15
V: TRBV7-9
D: .

CDR3: CASSPIQWGSYNEQFF
DNA: TGTGCCAGCAGTCCCATCCAGTGGGGTTCCTACAATGAGCAGTTCTTC
J: TRBJ2-1
size: many
length: 16
V: TRBV11-2
D: .

CDR3: CASSLRPGTRNEQYF
DNA: TGTGCCAGCAGCTTAAGACCGGGAACACGCAACGAGCAGTACTTC
J: TRBJ2-7
size: many
length: 15
V: TRBV7-8
D: .

CDR3: CASSFSGEKYF
DNA: TGTGCCAGCAGCTTCTCAGGAGAAAAGTACTTC
J: TRBJ2-5
size: many
length: 11
V: TRBV9
D: .

CDR3: CSARDGYGYTF
DNA: TGCAGTGCTAGAGATGGCTATGGCTACACCTTC
J: TRBJ1-2
size: many
length: 11
V: TRBV20-1
D: .

CDR3: CASSLRGSSETQYF
DNA: TGTGCCAGCAGCTTACGGGGCTCCTCAGAGACCCAGTACTTC
J: TRBJ2-5
size: few
length: 14
V: TRBV7-6
D: .

CDR3: CASSVAGSPGKLFF
DNA: TGTGCCAGCAGCGTAGCAGGGTCTCCTGGAAAACTGTTTTTT
J: TRBJ1-4
size: many
length: 14
V: TRBV9
D: .

CDR3: CASSLLGLTDTQYF
DNA: TGTGCCAGCAGTTTATTGGGCCTGACAGATACGCAGTATTTT
J: TRBJ2-3
size: many
length: 14
V: TRBV28
D: .

CDR3: CASSYRDRQLNQPQHF
DNA: TGCGCCAGCAGCTACCGGGACCGCCAGCTTAATCAGCCCCAGCATTTT
J: TRBJ1-5
size: few
length: 16
V: TRBV5-1
D: .